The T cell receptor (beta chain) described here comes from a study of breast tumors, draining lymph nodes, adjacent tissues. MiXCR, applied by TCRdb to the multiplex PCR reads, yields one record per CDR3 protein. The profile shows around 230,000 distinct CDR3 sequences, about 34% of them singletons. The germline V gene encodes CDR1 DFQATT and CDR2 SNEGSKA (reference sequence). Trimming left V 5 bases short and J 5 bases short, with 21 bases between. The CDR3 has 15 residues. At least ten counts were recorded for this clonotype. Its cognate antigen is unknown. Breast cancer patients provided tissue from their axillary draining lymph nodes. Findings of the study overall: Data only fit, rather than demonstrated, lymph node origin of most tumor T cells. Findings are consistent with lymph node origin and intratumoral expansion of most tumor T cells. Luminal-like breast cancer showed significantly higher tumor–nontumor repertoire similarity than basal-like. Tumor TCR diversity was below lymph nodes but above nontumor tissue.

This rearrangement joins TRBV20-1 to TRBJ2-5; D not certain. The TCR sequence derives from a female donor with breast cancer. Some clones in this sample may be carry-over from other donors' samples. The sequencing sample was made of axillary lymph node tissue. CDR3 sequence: CSASLLGGAGETQYF. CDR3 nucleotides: TGCAGTGCTTCCCTACTTGGCGGAGCCGGGGAGACCCAGTACTTC.